The 16 T cell receptor beta chains given below trace back to one sample, sequenced in a study of T cell changes during pregnancy in multiple sclerosis. TCRdb's table, derived via immunoSEQ multiplex PCR, lists solely in-frame clones and lacks some. The sample includes roughly 54,000 clones, around 92% of them seen just once. Sequenced material: CD4+ T cells from peripheral blood mononuclear cells, taken after pregnancy. These receptors originate from a female donor with multiple sclerosis, enrolled in a pregnancy study.

The V call is TRBV4-3, the J call TRBJ2-1, with TRBD2 matching 11 bases. Per germline, CDR1 LGHNA and CDR2 YSLEER. The CDR3 is made up of 16 amino acids. Losses at the gene ends were 0 bases for V and 6 bases for J; bases not matched to a gene: 4. The CDR3 DNA reads TGCGCCAGCAGCCAAGAGTTACTAGCGGGGGTCAATGAGCAGTTCTTC. Protein sequence: CASSQELLAGVNEQFF.

The rearrangement uses TRBV9 and TRBJ2-1, with unresolved D. This CDR3 region has 15 residues. V was shortened by 0 bases and J by 0 bases, with 7 bases between the two germline ends. Germline CDR1 and CDR2: SGDLS and YYNGEE. The CDR3 protein is CASSVDPSSYNEQFF. CDR3 DNA sequence: TGTGCCAGCAGCGTAGATCCGAGCTCCTACAATGAGCAGTTCTTC.

The V call is TRBV14, the J call TRBJ1-4, with TRBD1 identical over 7 bases. Germline trimming cut 2 bases from V and 5 bases from J; bases unmatched to any gene: 5. This CDR3 has 15 amino acids. The germline CDR1 and CDR2 sequences are SGHDN and FVKESK. The CDR3 DNA follows: TGTGCCAGCAGCCAAAACAGGGGTTCCAATGAAAAACTGTTTTTT. Its protein is CASSQNRGSNEKLFF. Based on the CDR3 plus reference TRBV14 and TRBJ1-4, the full variable domain is EAGVTQFPSHSVIEKGQTVTLRCDPISGHDNLYWYRRVMGKEIKFLLHFVKESKQDESGMPNNRFLAERTGGTYSTLKVQPAELEDSGVYFCASSQNRGSNEKLFFGSGTQLSVL.

J is TRBJ1-5 and V is TRBV5-6, with 7 positions matching TRBD1. Germline V lookup: CDR1 SGHDT, CDR2 YYEEEE. The CDR3 extends over 13 amino acids. V lost 2 bases to trimming and J lost 7 bases; unmatched junction nucleotides: 3. CDR3 residues: CASSFAGGQPQHF. For the CDR3, the DNA is TGTGCCAGCAGCTTCGCAGGGGGACAGCCCCAGCATTTT.

In this sample, this clone turned up once. This chain links TRBV2 with TRBJ1-1; TRBD1 agrees at 8 bases. Germline V CDR1 and CDR2: SNHLY, FYNNEI. CDR3 length: 15 amino acids. After removal of 6 bases from V and 4 bases from J, the junction contained 10 bases not matched to a gene. The CDR3 DNA sequence: TGTGCCAGCAGCTCAAGGGACAGGTCGAGCACTGAAGCTTTCTTT. It codes for CASSSRDRSSTEAFF.

The V gene is TRBV2, the J gene TRBJ1-2; the match to TRBD1 covers 9 bases. The CDR3 runs 14 residues. Germline CDR1 SNHLY, CDR2 FYNNEI. J gave up 8 bases and V 6 bases, and 10 bases lay outside the gene matches. For the CDR3, the DNA is TGTGCCAGCAGCCACAGGGGGCATTGGCCCGGCTACACCTTC. This sequence encodes CASSHRGHWPGYTF.

This chain connects TRBV5-1 to TRBJ2-2; 8 bases map to TRBD1. The CDR3 is 16 amino acids. From germline, CDR1 is SGHRS and CDR2 YFSETQ. With 4 bases clipped from V and 2 bases from J, the junction kept 7 bases outside the gene matches. CDR3 bases: TGCGCCAGCAGCGCGGGGCAGGGGGCAAACACCGGGGAGCTGTTTTTT. This encodes CASSAGQGANTGELFF.

The chain recombines TRBV27 with TRBJ1-2; 10 bases fit TRBD1. Germline V gene sequence: CDR1 MNHEY, CDR2 SMNVEV (reference sequence). CDR3 size: 14 residues. V was pared by 2 bases and J by 4 bases, with 1 base of the junction left unmatched. CDR3 coding DNA: TGTGCCAGCAGTTTAGGACAGGGGGGCTATGGCTACACCTTC. Its protein is CASSLGQGGYGYTF.

The chain links TRBV7-9 to TRBJ1-5; D is uncertain. The germline V gene encodes CDR1 SEHNR and CDR2 FQNEAQ (reference sequence). The CDR3 loop spans 14 amino acids. V was trimmed by 4 bases and J by 0 bases, leaving 7 bases between them. The CDR3: CASSSPGSNQPQHF. CDR3 coding DNA: TGTGCCAGCAGCTCTCCGGGTAGCAATCAGCCCCAGCATTTT.

This chain links TRBV11-2 with TRBJ1-3, with D unclear. Germline V lookup: CDR1 SGHAT, CDR2 FQNNGV. This CDR3 contains 13 residues. V lost 6 bases to trimming and J lost 0 bases, with 6 bases between them. CDR3 sequence: CASRRTSGNTIYF. In nucleotides, the CDR3 is TGTGCCAGCAGGAGAACCTCTGGAAACACCATATATTTT.

This chain links TRBV19 with TRBJ1-2; D unresolved. The germline V gene has CDR1 LNHDA and CDR2 SQIVND (reference sequence). This CDR3 spans 12 amino acids. V lost 5 bases and J 1 base, leaving 5 bases between the germline ends. The CDR3 DNA sequence: TGTGCCAGTAGTCGGAGTAACTATGGCTACACCTTC. Residues: CASSRSNYGYTF.

V usage is TRBV9 and J usage is TRBJ1-2, with a tentative D call TRBD1 (5 bases). Trimming took off 3 bases at V and 0 bases at J, with 15 bases between the two ends. The CDR3 spans 16 residues. Germline values: CDR1 SGDLS, CDR2 YYNGEE. The CDR3 region is CASSAEGQKANYGYTF. DNA of the CDR3: TGTGCCAGCAGCGCGGAGGGGCAGAAAGCTAACTATGGCTACACCTTC.

This rearrangement joins TRBV7-9 to TRBJ2-7; 7 nucleotides match TRBD2. The V gene end was trimmed by 1 base and the J gene end by 6 bases; junction bases not matched to a gene: 6. CDR1 is SEHNR, CDR2 FQNEAQ, per germline (reference sequence). This CDR3 contains 14 residues. The CDR3 loop reads CASSLGERGLEQYF. CDR3 bases: TGTGCCAGCAGCTTAGGCGAGCGGGGCCTCGAGCAGTACTTC. Full variable domain (rest looked up from reference TRBV7-9 and TRBJ2-7): DTGVSQNPRHKITKRGQNVTFRCDPISEHNRLYWYRQTLGQGPEFLTYFQNEAQLEKSRLLSDRFSAERPKGSFSTLEIQRTEQGDSAMYLCASSLGERGLEQYFGPGTRLTVT.

The genes are TRBV29-1 and TRBJ1-1; 8 bases line up with TRBD1. The CDR3 length is 14 residues. J gave up 5 bases and V 2 bases, and 7 bases lay outside the gene matches. The V gene's germline CDR1 is SQVTM and CDR2 ANQGSEA. This chain's CDR3 is CSVENDRGRTEAFF. DNA of the CDR3: TGCAGCGTTGAAAATGACAGGGGACGGACTGAAGCTTTCTTT.

This chain joins TRBV5-4 and TRBJ2-3; 13 bases align to TRBD2. Germline CDR1 is SGHNT and CDR2 is YYREEE (reference sequence). With V trimmed by 4 bases and J by 2 bases, 7 bases remained unmatched. There are 17 residues in the CDR3. CDR3 bases: TGTGCCAGCAGCCTCCCGGGACTAGCGGGGCACACAGATACGCAGTATTTT. It translates to CASSLPGLAGHTDTQYF.

In its sample, this clone is medium-sized (0.01 to 0.1%). V is TRBV9 and J is TRBJ2-7, with 10 bases aligning to TRBD1. This CDR3 contains 15 residues. V lost 3 bases, J lost 5 bases, and 8 bases stayed unmatched. The germline V gene encodes CDR1 SGDLS and CDR2 YYNGEE. This CDR3 is CASSGRDRGTHEQYF. CDR3 nucleotide sequence: TGTGCCAGCAGCGGACGGGACAGGGGTACCCACGAGCAGTACTTC.